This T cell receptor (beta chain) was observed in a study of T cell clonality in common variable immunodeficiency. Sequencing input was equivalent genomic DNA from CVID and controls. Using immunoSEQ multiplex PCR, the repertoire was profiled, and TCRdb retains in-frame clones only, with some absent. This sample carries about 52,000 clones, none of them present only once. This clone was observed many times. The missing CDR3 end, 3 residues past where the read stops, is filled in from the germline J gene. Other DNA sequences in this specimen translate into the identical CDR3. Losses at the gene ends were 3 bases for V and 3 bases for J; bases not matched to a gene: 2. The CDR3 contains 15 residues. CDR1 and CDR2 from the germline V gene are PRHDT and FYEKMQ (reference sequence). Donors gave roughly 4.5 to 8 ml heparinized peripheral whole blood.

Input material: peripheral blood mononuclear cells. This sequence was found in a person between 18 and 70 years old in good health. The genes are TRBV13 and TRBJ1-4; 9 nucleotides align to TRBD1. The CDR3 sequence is CASSFTGGPNEKLFF. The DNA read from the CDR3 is TGTGCCAGCAGCTTTACAGGGGGCCCTAATGAAAAA.